Each of the 12 T cell receptor beta chains below was sequenced from the same sample in a study of blood T cell repertoires in COVID-19. This table comes from immunoSEQ multiplex PCR, and its TCRdb copy is limited to in-frame clones, with some not included. This sample has around 230,000 clones, with 75% to 90% found just once. Sample: peripheral blood. These receptors were collected from a man aged 30 to 45 who had recovered from COVID-19.

The chain recombines TRBV11-3 with TRBJ1-1; D unclear. The germline V gene has CDR1 SGHNT and CDR2 YENEEA. This CDR3 contains 14 residues. V gave up 2 bases and J gave up 3 bases, with 10 bases separating them. CDR3 in DNA: TGTGCCAGCAGCTTATCCGGGGAACACACTGAAGCTTTCTTT. Its translation is CASSLSGEHTEAFF. Full variable domain (missing parts from reference TRBV11-3 and TRBJ1-1): EAGVVQSPRYKIIEKKQPVAFWCNPISGHNTLYWYLQNLGQGPELLIRYENEEAVDDSQLPKDRFSAERLKGVDSTLKIQPAELGDSAVYLCASSLSGEHTEAFFGQGTRLTVV.

The rearrangement joins TRBV6-2 or TRBV6-3 to TRBJ2-7; weak D call: TRBD1 (6 bases). The length of the CDR3 is 19 residues. Trimming removed 6 bases from V and 6 bases from J, with 33 bases in between. The germline V gene encodes CDR1 MNHEY and CDR2 SVGEGT. The CDR3 DNA follows: TGTGCCAGCAGACCTTATATGCCCATGGGGGCCAACAGGGCTGCCGAGCAGTACTTC. The encoded protein is CASRPYMPMGANRAAEQYF.

The chain has TRBV5-1 and TRBJ1-1, with 9 positions matching TRBD1. The CDR3 runs 16 residues. Germline lookup yields CDR1 SGHRS and CDR2 YFSETQ. V lost 2 bases, J lost 1 base, and 6 bases stayed unmatched. This chain's CDR3 is CASSFFSGQGNTEAFF. In DNA, the CDR3 is TGCGCCAGCAGCTTTTTTTCGGGACAGGGGAACACTGAAGCTTTCTTT.

This chain connects TRBV2 to TRBJ2-2; 7 nucleotides align to TRBD2. The CDR3 loop spans 15 amino acids. V shed 8 bases and J 2 bases; nucleotides not matched to a gene: 8. The germline V gene encodes CDR1 SNHLY and CDR2 FYNNEI. The CDR3 sequence is CASGREGTNTGELFF. The CDR3 nucleotides read TGTGCCAGCGGGAGGGAAGGCACAAACACCGGGGAGCTGTTTTTT.

V usage is TRBV5-4 and J usage is TRBJ2-5; 11 nucleotides line up with TRBD1. The CDR3 extends over 18 amino acids. Germline-derived CDR1 and CDR2 are SGHNT and YYREEE (reference sequence). V lost 4 bases and J lost 0; bases outside the gene matches: 11. As DNA, the CDR3 is TGTGCCAGCAGCGCCGCCCTCGGGACAGGGGGAAACCAAGAGACCCAGTACTTC. It specifies CASSAALGTGGNQETQYF.

This chain connects TRBV6-4 to TRBJ1-1; TRBD1 might be the D (6 bases). V was clipped by 3 bases and J by 4 bases, with 9 bases between them. Germline V CDR1 and CDR2: MRHNA, SNTAGT. The CDR3 sequence is 13 residues long. CDR3 amino acids: CASSEGAFTEAFF. The CDR3, as DNA: TGTGCCAGCAGTGAGGGGGCGTTCACTGAAGCTTTCTTT.

The rearrangement joins TRBV5-1 to TRBJ2-3; 9 positions match TRBD1. Trimming took 1 base from V and 4 from J; bases not matched to a gene: 7. This CDR3 region has 16 residues. Germline CDR1 reads SGHRS; CDR2 reads YFSETQ. The CDR3 nucleotides are TGCGCCAGCAGCTTGCTTACGGGACAGGGTCCAGATACGCAGTATTTT. Translated: CASSLLTGQGPDTQYF.

The chain uses TRBV6-5 and TRBJ1-3; tentatively, D is TRBD1 (5 bases). The CDR3 spans 15 residues. V was trimmed by 2 bases and J by 2 bases, leaving 10 bases between them. In germline, CDR1 is MNHEY, CDR2 SVGAGI. CDR3 residues: CASSYALGPGNTIYF. CDR3 in DNA: TGTGCCAGCAGTTACGCACTGGGGCCTGGAAACACCATATATTTT.

This clone is a singleton in its sample. V and J are TRBV4-1 and TRBJ2-3; 11 bases agree with TRBD2. Germline V gene data show CDR1 as MGHRA and CDR2 as YSYEKL. J lost 1 base, V lost 0 bases, and 3 bases had no gene match. The CDR3 totals 17 residues. CDR3 region: CASSQDGSGGGTDTQYF. CDR3 in DNA: TGCGCCAGCAGCCAAGATGGTAGCGGGGGGGGCACAGATACGCAGTATTTT.

This clone is medium-sized (0.01 to 0.1%). V is TRBV5-1 and J is TRBJ1-1, with D possibly matching TRBD1 (5 bases). Trimming shortened V by 0 bases and J by 1 base, and 13 bases separated the two germline ends. The CDR3 contains 16 residues. In germline, CDR1 is SGHRS, CDR2 YFSETQ. CDR3 loop: CASSLGWGRANTEAFF. The DNA for the CDR3 is TGCGCCAGCAGCTTGGGATGGGGCAGGGCGAACACTGAAGCTTTCTTT.

The chain uses TRBV10-1 and TRBJ1-2; D remains unclear. This CDR3 contains 15 residues. Trimming cost V 0 bases and J 8 bases, with 16 bases left between them. Germline CDR1 reads WNHNN; CDR2 reads SYGVQD (reference sequence). This chain's CDR3 is CASSESGDIGGGYTF. CDR3 DNA sequence: TGCGCCAGCAGTGAGTCAGGAGATATCGGTGGGGGCTACACCTTC.

This clone was detected only a few times. The chain employs TRBV6-1 and TRBJ1-5; no definite D call. The V end was cut by 1 base, the J end by 7 bases, with 11 bases between. The CDR3 covers 14 residues. Germline V CDR1 and CDR2: MNHNS, SASEGT. The CDR3 region has the DNA TGTGCCAGCAGTGAAGAAGGCGGATACCAGCCCCAGCATTTT. Residues: CASSEEGGYQPQHF.